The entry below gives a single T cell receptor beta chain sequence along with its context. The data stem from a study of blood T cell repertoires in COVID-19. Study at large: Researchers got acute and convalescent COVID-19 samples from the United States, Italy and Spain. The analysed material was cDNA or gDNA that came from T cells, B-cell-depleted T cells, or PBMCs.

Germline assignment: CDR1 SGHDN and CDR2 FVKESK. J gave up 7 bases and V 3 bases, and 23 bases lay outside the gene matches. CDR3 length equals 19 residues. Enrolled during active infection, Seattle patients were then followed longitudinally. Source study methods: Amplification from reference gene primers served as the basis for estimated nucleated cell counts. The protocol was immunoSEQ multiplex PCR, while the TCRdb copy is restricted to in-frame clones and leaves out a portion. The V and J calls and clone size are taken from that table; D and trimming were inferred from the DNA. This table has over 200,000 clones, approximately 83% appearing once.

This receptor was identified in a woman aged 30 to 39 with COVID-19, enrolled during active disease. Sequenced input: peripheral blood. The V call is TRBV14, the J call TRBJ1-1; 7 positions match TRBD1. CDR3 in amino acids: CASSHQWQGGATGKDEAFF. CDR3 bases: TGTGCCAGCAGCCACCAATGGCAGGGGGGCGCTACGGGGAAAGATGAAGCTTTCTTT.